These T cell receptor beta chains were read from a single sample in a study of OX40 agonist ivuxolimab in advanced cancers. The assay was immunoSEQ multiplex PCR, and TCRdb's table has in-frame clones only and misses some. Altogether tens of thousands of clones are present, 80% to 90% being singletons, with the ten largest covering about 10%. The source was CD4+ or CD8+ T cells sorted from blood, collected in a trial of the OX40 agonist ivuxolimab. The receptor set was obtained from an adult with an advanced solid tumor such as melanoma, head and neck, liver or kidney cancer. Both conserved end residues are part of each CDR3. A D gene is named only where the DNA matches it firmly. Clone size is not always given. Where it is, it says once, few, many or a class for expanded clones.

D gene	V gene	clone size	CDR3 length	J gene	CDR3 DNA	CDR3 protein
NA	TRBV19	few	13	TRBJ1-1	TGTGCCAGTAGCTCATACGGACACTCTGAAGCTTTCTTT	CASSSYGHSEAFF
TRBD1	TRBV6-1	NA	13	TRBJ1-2	TGTGCCAGCAGTGCGACAGGGGTCTATGGCTACACCTTC	CASSATGVYGYTF
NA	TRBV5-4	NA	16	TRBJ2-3	TGTGCCAGCAGCTTGGTGGGCAGGGGAACCACAGATACGCAGTATTTT	CASSLVGRGTTDTQYF
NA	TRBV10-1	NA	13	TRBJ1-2	TGCGCCAGCAGACACCCGGGGCCTTATGGCTACACCTTC	CASRHPGPYGYTF
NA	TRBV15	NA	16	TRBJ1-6	TGTGCCACCAGCAGCAAAGTATACTGGAATAATTCACCCCTCCACTTT	CATSSKVYWNNSPLHF
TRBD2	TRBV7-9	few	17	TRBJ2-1	TGTGCCAGCAGCCTACCCGGTGGAGCGGGAGCTTACAATGAGCAGTTCTTC	CASSLPGGAGAYNEQFF
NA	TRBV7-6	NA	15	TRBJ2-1	TGTGCCAGCAGTTACACAGGGATGGCGACCAATGAGCAGTTCTTC	CASSYTGMATNEQFF
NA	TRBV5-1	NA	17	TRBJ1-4	TGCGCCAGCAGCCTCAGAGGGTTGGGGTCAACTAATGAAAAACTGTTTTTT	CASSLRGLGSTNEKLFF
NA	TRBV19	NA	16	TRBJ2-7	TGTGCCAGTAGTAGACTGGGGGGGACAGGAGACTACGAGCAGTACTTC	CASSRLGGTGDYEQYF
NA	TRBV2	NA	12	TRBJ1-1	TGTGCCAGCAGAGTACAGTACACTGAAGCTTTCTTT	CASRVQYTEAFF
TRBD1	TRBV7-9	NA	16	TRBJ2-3	TGTGCCAGCAGCTTAGGGCGGGACAGGGATGATAACACGCAGTATTTT	CASSLGRDRDDNTQYF
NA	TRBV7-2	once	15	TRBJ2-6	TGTGCCAGCAGCTTACAGCATCTAGGGGCCAACGTCCTGACTTTC	CASSLQHLGANVLTF
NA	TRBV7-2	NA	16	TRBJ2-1	TGTGCCAGCAGCTTAGCGGCTAGCGCGGCCTACAATGAGCAGTTCTTC	CASSLAASAAYNEQFF
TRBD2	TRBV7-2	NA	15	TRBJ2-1	TGTGCCAGCAGCCCCGGACTAGCGGGAGGGCCTGAGCAGTTCTTC	CASSPGLAGGPEQFF
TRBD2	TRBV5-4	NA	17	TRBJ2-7	TGTGCCAGCAGCAACGGACTAGCGGGGACTCTCAAACGCGAGCAGTACTTC	CASSNGLAGTLKREQYF